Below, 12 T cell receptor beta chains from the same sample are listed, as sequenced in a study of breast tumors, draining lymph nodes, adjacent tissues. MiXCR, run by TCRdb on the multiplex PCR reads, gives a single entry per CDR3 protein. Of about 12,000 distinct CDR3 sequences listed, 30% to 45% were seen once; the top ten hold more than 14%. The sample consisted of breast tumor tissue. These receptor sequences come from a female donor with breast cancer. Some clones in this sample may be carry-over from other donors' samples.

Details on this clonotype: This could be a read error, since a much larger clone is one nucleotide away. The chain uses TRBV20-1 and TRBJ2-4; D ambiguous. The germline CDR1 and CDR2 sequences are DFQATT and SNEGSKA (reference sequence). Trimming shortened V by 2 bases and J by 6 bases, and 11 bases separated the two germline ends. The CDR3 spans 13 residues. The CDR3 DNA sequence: TGCAGTGCTAGATTGGCGGAGCTAAACATTCAGTACTTC. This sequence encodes CSARLAELNIQYF.

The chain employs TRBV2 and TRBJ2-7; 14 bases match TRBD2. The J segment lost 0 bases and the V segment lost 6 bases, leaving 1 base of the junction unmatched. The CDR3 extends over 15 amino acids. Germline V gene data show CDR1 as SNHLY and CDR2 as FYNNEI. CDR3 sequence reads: CASRGTSGSSYEQYF. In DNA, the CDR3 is TGTGCCAGCAGAGGGACTAGCGGGAGCTCCTACGAGCAGTACTTC.

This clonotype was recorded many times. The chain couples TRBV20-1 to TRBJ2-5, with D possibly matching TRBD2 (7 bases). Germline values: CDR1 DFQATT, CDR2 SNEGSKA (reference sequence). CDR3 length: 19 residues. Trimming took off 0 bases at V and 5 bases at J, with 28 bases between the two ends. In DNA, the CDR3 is TGCAGTGCTAGAGATCTAGGGGGGGAAGCGAACCACATTTGGGAGACCCAGTACTTC. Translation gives CSARDLGGEANHIWETQYF.

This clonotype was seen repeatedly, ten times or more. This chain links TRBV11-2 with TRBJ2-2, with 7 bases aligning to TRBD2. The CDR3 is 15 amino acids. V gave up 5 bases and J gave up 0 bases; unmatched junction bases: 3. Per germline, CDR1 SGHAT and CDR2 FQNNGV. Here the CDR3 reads CASSLGTTNTGELFF. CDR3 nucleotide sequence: TGTGCCAGCAGCCTCGGGACTACGAACACCGGGGAGCTGTTTTTT.

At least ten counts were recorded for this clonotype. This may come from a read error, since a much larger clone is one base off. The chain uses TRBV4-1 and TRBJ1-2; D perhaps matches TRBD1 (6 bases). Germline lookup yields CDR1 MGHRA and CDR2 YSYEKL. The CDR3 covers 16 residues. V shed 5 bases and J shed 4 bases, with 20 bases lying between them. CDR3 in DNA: TGCGCCAGCAGCAAAGCCGTAACAGGGCCAACCTATGGCTACACCTTC. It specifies CASSKAVTGPTYGYTF.

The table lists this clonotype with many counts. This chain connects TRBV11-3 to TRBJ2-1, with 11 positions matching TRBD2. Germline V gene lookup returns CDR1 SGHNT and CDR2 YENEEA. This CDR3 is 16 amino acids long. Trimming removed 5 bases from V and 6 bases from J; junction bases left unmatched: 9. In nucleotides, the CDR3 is TGTGCCAGCAGCCCAGCCGGGACTAGCGGTGGCAATGAGCAGTTCTTC. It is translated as CASSPAGTSGGNEQFF.

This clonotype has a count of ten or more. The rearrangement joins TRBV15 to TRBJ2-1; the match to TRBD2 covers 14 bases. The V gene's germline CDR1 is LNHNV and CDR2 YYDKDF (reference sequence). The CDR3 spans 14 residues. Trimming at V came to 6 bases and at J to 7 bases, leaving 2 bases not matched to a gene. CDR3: CATRGTSGGNEQFF. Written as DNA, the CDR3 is TGTGCCACCAGGGGGACTAGCGGGGGTAATGAGCAGTTCTTC.

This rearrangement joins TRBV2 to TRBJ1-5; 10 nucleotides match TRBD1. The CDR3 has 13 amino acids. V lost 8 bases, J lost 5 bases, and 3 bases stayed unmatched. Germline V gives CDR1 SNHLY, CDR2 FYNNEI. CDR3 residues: CASLGTGDQPQHF. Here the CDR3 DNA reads TGTGCCAGCCTCGGGACAGGGGATCAGCCCCAGCATTTT.

The CDR3 loop reads CARSGHGYGYTF. CDR3 DNA sequence: TGTGCCCGATCAGGTCACGGCTATGGCTACACCTTC. This rearrangement joins TRBV6-1 to TRBJ1-2; the D is unclear. The CDR3 consists of 12 residues. Germline CDR1 reads MNHNS; CDR2 reads SASEGT. Trimming removed 11 bases at V and 4 bases at J, with 14 bases between.

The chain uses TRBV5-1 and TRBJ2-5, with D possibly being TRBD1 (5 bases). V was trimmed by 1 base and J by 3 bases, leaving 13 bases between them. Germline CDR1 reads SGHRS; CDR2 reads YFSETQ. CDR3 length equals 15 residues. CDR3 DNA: TGCGCCAGCAGCTTGCTTGGGGCTAAAGAAGAGACCCAGTACTTC. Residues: CASSLLGAKEETQYF. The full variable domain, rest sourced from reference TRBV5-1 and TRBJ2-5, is KAGVTQTPRYLIKTRGQQVTLSCSPISGHRSVSWYQQTPGQGLQFLFEYFSETQRNKGNFPGRFSGRQFSNSRSEMNVSTLELGDSALYLCASSLLGAKEETQYFGPGTRLLVL.

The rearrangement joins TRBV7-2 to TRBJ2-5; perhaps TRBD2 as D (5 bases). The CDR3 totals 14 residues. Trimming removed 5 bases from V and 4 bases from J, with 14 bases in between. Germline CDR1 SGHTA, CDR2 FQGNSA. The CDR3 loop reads CASSPGLDRETQYF. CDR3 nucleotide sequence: TGTGCCAGCAGCCCCGGACTGGATCGAGAGACCCAGTACTTC.

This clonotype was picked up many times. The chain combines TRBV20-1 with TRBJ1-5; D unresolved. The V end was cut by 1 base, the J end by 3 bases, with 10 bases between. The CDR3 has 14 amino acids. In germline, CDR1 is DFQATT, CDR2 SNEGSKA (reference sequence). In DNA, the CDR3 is TGCAGTGCTAGAGGGCCAGGAGACAATCAGCCCCAGCATTTT. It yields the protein CSARGPGDNQPQHF.